The 13 T cell receptor beta chains below all came from one sample that was sequenced in a study of beta chain features in type 1 diabetes. Sequenced material consisted of expressed TCRB transcripts (all of the isolated RNA was reverse transcribed). Clones were read by immunoSEQ multiplex PCR, and TCRdb kept only the in-frame ones, dropping some. The table includes roughly 150,000 clones, roughly 10% detected once. Overall study results and limits: Across all four CD4+ subsets, people with type 1 diabetes showed modestly shorter TCRB CDR3s.

No antigen is known for these receptors. Specimen: central memory CD4+ T cells from blood. Source of these receptors: a woman younger than 45 with type 1 diabetes.

The CDR3 sequence: CSALSGDTQYF. The CDR3 DNA follows: TGCAGTGCTCTCTCCGGAGATACGCAGTATTTT. The V and J genes are TRBV20-1 and TRBJ2-3; D call uncertain. The V gene's germline CDR1 is DFQATT and CDR2 SNEGSKA (reference sequence). Trimming took 5 bases from V and 5 from J, leaving 8 bases between them. The CDR3 is 11 residues long.

This clone was seen a few times. This rearrangement joins TRBV2 to TRBJ1-1, with 11 bases aligning to TRBD1. CDR3 length equals 14 residues. CDR1 and CDR2 from the germline V gene are SNHLY and FYNNEI. Trimming took 6 bases from V and 1 from J; bases not matched to a gene: 1. The DNA for the CDR3 is TGTGCCAGCAGAGGACAGGGGGCGAACACTGAAGCTTTCTTT. Protein: CASRGQGANTEAFF.

The chain carries TRBV7-3 and TRBJ1-1; 8 nucleotides align to TRBD1. Losses at the gene ends were 5 bases for V and 7 bases for J; bases not matched to a gene: 6. This CDR3 has 13 residues. Germline lookup yields CDR1 SGHTA and CDR2 FQGTGA. CDR3 sequence reads: CASSATGADEAFF. The DNA for the CDR3 is TGTGCCAGCAGCGCGACAGGGGCGGATGAAGCTTTCTTT. Full variable domain (remainder filled in from reference TRBV7-3 and TRBJ1-1): GAGVSQTPSNKVTEKGKYVELRCDPISGHTALYWYRQSLGQGPEFLIYFQGTGAADDSGLPNDRFFAVRPEGSVSTLKIQRTERGDSAVYLCASSATGADEAFFGQGTRLTVV.

There are a few counts of this clone. The V call is TRBV2, the J call TRBJ2-7, with no clear D. The CDR3 consists of 12 residues. Germline CDR1 reads SNHLY; CDR2 reads FYNNEI. Trimming shortened V by 7 bases and J by 3 bases, and 10 bases separated the two germline ends. This CDR3 reads CASTSQIYEQYF. The CDR3 DNA follows: TGTGCCAGCACTTCCCAGATCTACGAGCAGTACTTC.

V and J are TRBV4-1 and TRBJ1-2; D possibly corresponds to TRBD1 (6 bases). CDR1 MGHRA and CDR2 YSYEKL come from the germline V gene. Trimming pared 3 bases from V and 4 bases from J, leaving 9 bases between. This CDR3 is 13 amino acids long. CDR3 DNA sequence: TGCGCCAGCAGCCAGATGGACAGCTATGGCTACACCTTC. This encodes CASSQMDSYGYTF.

CDR3 amino acids: CASSERHNEQFF. DNA of the CDR3: TGTGCCAGCTCTGAGCGGCACAATGAGCAGTTCTTC. V and J are TRBV18 and TRBJ2-1; possibly TRBD2 for D (5 bases). CDR1 and CDR2 (germline): KGHSH, LQKENI. The CDR3 consists of 12 residues. The V end lost 6 bases, the J end lost 5 bases, and 8 bases lay between the germline ends.

The chain joins TRBV10-3 to TRBJ2-5; weak D call: TRBD2 (6 bases). Germline CDR1 is ENHRY and CDR2 is SYGVKD. The CDR3 loop spans 14 amino acids. The V end was cut by 6 bases, the J end by 1 base, with 12 bases between. This CDR3 is CAIRPGGPQETQYF. CDR3 nucleotide sequence: TGTGCCATCAGACCCGGAGGGCCCCAAGAGACCCAGTACTTC.

This clone was observed a few times. The CDR3 loop is CATSVRQGSTGELFF. Here the CDR3 DNA reads TGTGCCACCAGCGTCCGACAGGGGTCTACCGGGGAGCTGTTTTTT. This chain joins TRBV15 and TRBJ2-2; 8 bases align to TRBD1. Germline V gene lookup returns CDR1 LNHNV and CDR2 YYDKDF (reference sequence). J lost 5 bases, V lost 5 bases, and 7 bases had no gene match. The CDR3 spans 15 residues.

The V and J genes are TRBV27 and TRBJ1-2, with 7 bases matching TRBD1. There are 15 residues in the CDR3. V dropped 8 bases and J dropped 2; count of bases not matched to a gene: 11. Per germline, CDR1 MNHEY and CDR2 SMNVEV (reference sequence). The DNA of the CDR3 is TGTGCCAGCGCTTTGGAGGGGGCGGGAAACTATGGCTACACCTTC. Amino acids: CASALEGAGNYGYTF.

This clone has a handful of counts. The chain has TRBV29-1 and TRBJ2-3; possibly TRBD2 for D (6 bases). Germline CDR1 reads SQVTM; CDR2 reads ANQGSEA. V lost 3 bases and J 0 bases, leaving 16 bases between the germline ends. The CDR3 runs 16 residues. The CDR3 sequence: CSVEGSGELSTDTQYF. The DNA for the CDR3 is TGCAGCGTTGAGGGTAGCGGAGAGCTCAGCACAGATACGCAGTATTTT.

This clone was observed a few times. This chain connects TRBV4-1 to TRBJ2-2, with TRBD2 matching 15 bases. The CDR3 covers 17 residues. CDR1 is MGHRA and CDR2 is YSYEKL in the germline V gene. After removal of 3 bases from V and 5 bases from J, the junction contained 4 bases not matched to a gene. CDR3 coding DNA: TGCGCCAGCAGCCAGGGACTAGCGGGAGGAACTACCGGGGAGCTGTTTTTT. Translation gives CASSQGLAGGTTGELFF.

This clone was recorded a few times. The chain employs TRBV7-9 and TRBJ2-6; the match to TRBD1 covers 9 bases. V lost 1 base and J lost 2; bases outside the gene matches: 3. The CDR3 is made up of 17 amino acids. The germline V gene has CDR1 SEHNR and CDR2 FQNEAQ (reference sequence). The CDR3 sequence is CASSLGTGVAGANVLTF. CDR3 in DNA: TGTGCCAGCAGCTTAGGGACAGGGGTAGCTGGGGCCAACGTCCTGACTTTC.

This chain links TRBV7-2 with TRBJ2-1; D might be TRBD2 (6 bases). Germline CDR1 SGHTA, CDR2 FQGNSA. V shed 5 bases and J shed 7 bases, with 18 bases lying between them. This CDR3 contains 15 residues. Here the CDR3 DNA reads TGTGCCAGCAGCCCATGGGAGGCCCTAAGAAATGAGCAGTTCTTC. It encodes CASSPWEALRNEQFF.